This TCR beta chain emerged from a study of molecular identifiers for immune sequencing clone quantification. In its sample, this clonotype was seen many times. The antigen is not known. General study points: Spiked Jurkat TCR RNA equivalent to one cell was reportedly detectable in 800,000 to 1,000,000 naive cells. In naive cells, under 1% of molecules belonged to clones above 20 RNA copies, against over 97% in effector cells.

Previously described methods and listed TCR primers were used for bulk TCR libraries. A single record per CDR3 protein comes from TCRdb applying MiXCR to the PCR reads. The sample records hundreds of thousands of distinct CDR3 sequences, roughly 23% being singletons. The germline gives CDR1 DFQATT, CDR2 SNEGSKA (reference sequence). The J segment lost 4 bases and the V segment lost 2 bases, leaving 7 bases of the junction unmatched. The CDR3 is 15 amino acids. The chain recombines TRBV20-1 with TRBJ2-7, with 11 bases fitting TRBD2. The receptor's source is a human donor in good health. Some libraries in this study had Jurkat cell RNA spiked in. Material: naive CD8+ T cells from blood, with Jurkat cell RNA spiked in. Sample subset: FACS-sorted CD8+CD4-CCR7+CD45RA+ naive T cells. CDR3 bases: TGCAGTGCTAGAAATCCGGGACTAGCGGTATACGAGCAGTACTTC. The encoded protein is CSARNPGLAVYEQYF.